This passage covers 2 T cell receptor beta chains from one sample sequenced in a study of OX40 agonist ivuxolimab in advanced cancers. The method behind the library was the immunoSEQ multiplex PCR assay. Entries here come from immuneACCESS through TCRdb and include only in-frame sequences with V and J called. Some clones fail to appear in such tables; in the studies checked, an unresolved V gene covers under half of the shortfall, and the cause of the remainder is unknown. For this sample the table gives 75,000 to 100,000 clones, of which approximately 89% were detected only once. 0.7% to 1% of the sample rests with the top ten. The sample here was CD4+ or CD8+ T cells sorted from blood, taken in a trial of the OX40 agonist ivuxolimab. The receptors were sampled from an adult with an advanced solid tumor such as melanoma, head and neck, liver or kidney cancer.

The chain is built from TRBV7-2 and TRBJ2-3; 8 nucleotides match TRBD2. J gave up 6 bases and V 0 bases, and 11 bases lay outside the gene matches. This CDR3 comprises 17 residues. Germline CDR1 and CDR2: SGHTA and FQGNSA. DNA for the CDR3: TGTGCCAGCAGCTTAGCAGGGTCGGGAGGGCAAAGGGATACGCAGTATTTT. Translation: CASSLAGSGGQRDTQYF.

The J gene is TRBJ2-5, the V gene TRBV7-2; D might be TRBD1 (7 bases). The germline CDR1 and CDR2 sequences are SGHTA and FQGNSA. Trimming removed 5 bases from V and 4 bases from J, with 14 bases in between. This CDR3 comprises 14 residues. The CDR3 region has the DNA TGTGCCAGCAGCAAGGGGGGACAGCTAGAGACCCAGTACTTC. Translating it yields CASSKGGQLETQYF.